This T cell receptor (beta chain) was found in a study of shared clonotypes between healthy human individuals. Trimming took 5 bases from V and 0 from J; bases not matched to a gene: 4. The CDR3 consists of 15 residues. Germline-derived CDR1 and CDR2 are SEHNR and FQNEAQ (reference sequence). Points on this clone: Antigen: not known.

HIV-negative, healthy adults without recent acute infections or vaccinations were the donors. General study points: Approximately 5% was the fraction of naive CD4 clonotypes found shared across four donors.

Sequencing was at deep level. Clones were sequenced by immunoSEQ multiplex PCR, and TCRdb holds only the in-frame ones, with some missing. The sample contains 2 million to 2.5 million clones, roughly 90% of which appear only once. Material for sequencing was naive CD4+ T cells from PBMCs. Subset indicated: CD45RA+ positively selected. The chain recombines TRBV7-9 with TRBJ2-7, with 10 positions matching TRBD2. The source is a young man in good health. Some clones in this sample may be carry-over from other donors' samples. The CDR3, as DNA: TGTGCCAGCAGCCTCCTAGCGGGAGCCTCCTACGAGCAGTACTTC. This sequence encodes CASSLLAGASYEQYF.